This T cell receptor (beta chain) was sequenced for a study of graft-versus-host responses after intestinal transplantation. About the research overall: Uniformly, recipients were administered anti-thymocyte globulin induction with subsequent tacrolimus and steroids for roughly three years. Overall study results and limits: Recipient bone marrow held GvH clones, some seen earlier in ileum or blood.

Using immunoSEQ multiplex PCR, the repertoire was profiled, and TCRdb retains in-frame clones only, with some absent. Among roughly 10,000 clones, under 40% were seen once, and the ten largest hold more than 10%. The culture paired approximately 200,000 irradiated violet-dye-labeled stimulators with approximately 200,000 CFSE-labeled responders. The CDR3 runs to 16 residues. The V gene's germline CDR1 is MNHEY and CDR2 SVGAGI. V trimming: 3 bases; J trimming: 5 bases; junction bases outside the gene matches: 11. Sequenced here: alloreactive CD8+ T cells from a mixed lymphocyte reaction culture, sampled before intestinal transplant. Subset in this sample: CFSE-low proliferating T cells sorted from approximately 6-day pre-transplant mixed lymphocyte reaction (GvH or HvG direction). The V gene is TRBV6-5, the J gene TRBJ2-3; TRBD2 agrees at 7 bases. The clonotype was recovered from a human patient who received an intestinal transplant. CDR3 sequence: CASSYRRRGLRDTQYF. CDR3 sequence (DNA): TGTGCCAGCAGTTATAGGAGGCGGGGGTTGAGAGATACGCAGTATTTT.